This TCR beta chain was recorded in a study of cytomegalovirus exposure and HLA in healthy donors. General study points: Prior analysis indicated that the majority of TCR beta V segments exhibited productivity approximately 87% or approximately 30% of the time. The sole available immune exposure information was CMV serostatus. TCR association rates varied by HLA locus in a later analysis, with DRB1 highest and HLA-C lowest.

Unmatched junction bases numbered 3, after V lost 7 bases and J lost 1 base. Germline V gene lookup returns CDR1 LNHDA and CDR2 SQIVND (reference sequence). The CDR3 has 14 residues. As for this clone: What it binds is not known.

With 60 Vbeta and 13 Jbeta primers, the PCR was carried out. Data came from immunoSEQ multiplex PCR; TCRdb stores just in-frame clones and leaves some out. The profile shows about 150,000 clones, around 79% of them singletons. This chain uses TRBV19 with TRBJ1-5; 8 positions match TRBD1. This clonotype was obtained from a male donor in good health and CMV-seronegative. Sequencing was done on a sample of PBMCs. The CDR3 nucleotides read TGTGCCAGTACCAGGGGGCTAAGCAATCAGCCCCAGCATTTT. Protein: CASTRGLSNQPQHF. Full variable domain (rest looked up from reference TRBV19 and TRBJ1-5): DGGITQSPKYLFRKEGQNVTLSCEQNLNHDAMYWYRQDPGQGLRLIYYSQIVNDFQKGDIAEGYSVSREKKESFPLTVTSAQKNPTAFYLCASTRGLSNQPQHFGDGTRLSIL.